The sequence of this TCR beta chain was determined in a study of blood T cell repertoires in COVID-19. Adults between about 18 and 95 years of age took part from about 24 US areas. This CDR3 has 14 residues. Germline assignment: CDR1 LNHDA and CDR2 SQIVND (reference sequence). V shed 4 bases, J shed 3 bases, and the junction held 3 bases outside the gene matches. Data came from immunoSEQ multiplex PCR; TCRdb stores just in-frame clones and leaves some out. The sample lists around 150,000 clones, roughly 80% occurring once. The sequenced material came from PBMCs or T cells enriched from blood (not recorded which). The TCR sequence derives from a man aged 45-65 years who had recovered from COVID-19. V and J are TRBV19 and TRBJ1-5, with 7 bases fitting TRBD1. The CDR3 nucleotides read TGTGCCAGTAGTACGGGACAGAACAATCAGCCCCAGCATTTT. It encodes CASSTGQNNQPQHF.